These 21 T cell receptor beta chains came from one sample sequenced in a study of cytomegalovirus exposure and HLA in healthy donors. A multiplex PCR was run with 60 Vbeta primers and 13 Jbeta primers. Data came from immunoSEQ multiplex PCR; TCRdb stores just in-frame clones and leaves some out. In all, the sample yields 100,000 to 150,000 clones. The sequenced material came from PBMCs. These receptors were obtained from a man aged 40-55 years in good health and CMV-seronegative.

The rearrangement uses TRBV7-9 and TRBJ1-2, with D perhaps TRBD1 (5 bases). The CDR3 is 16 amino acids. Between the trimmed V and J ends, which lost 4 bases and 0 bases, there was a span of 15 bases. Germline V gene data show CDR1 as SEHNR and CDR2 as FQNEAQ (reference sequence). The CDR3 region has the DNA TGTGCCAGCAGCTCCCTCCCGACAGTCCCTAACTATGGCTACACCTTC. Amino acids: CASSSLPTVPNYGYTF.

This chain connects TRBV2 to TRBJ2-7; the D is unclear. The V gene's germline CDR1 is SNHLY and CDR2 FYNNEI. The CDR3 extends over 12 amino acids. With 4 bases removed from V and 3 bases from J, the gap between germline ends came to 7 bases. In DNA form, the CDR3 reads TGTGCCAGCAGTGGGCAGTTCTACGAGCAGTACTTC. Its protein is CASSGQFYEQYF.

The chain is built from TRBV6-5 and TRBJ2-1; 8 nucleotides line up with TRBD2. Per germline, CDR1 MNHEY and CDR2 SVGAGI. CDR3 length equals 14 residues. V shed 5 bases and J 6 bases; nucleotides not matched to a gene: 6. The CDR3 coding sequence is TGTGCCAGCAGTAAACCGGGACTAGTCAATGAGCAGTTCTTC. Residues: CASSKPGLVNEQFF.

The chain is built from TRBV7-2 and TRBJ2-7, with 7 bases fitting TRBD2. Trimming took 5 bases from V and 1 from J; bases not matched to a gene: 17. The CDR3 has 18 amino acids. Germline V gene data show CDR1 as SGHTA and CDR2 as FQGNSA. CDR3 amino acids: CASSQDSPRVAGSYEQYF. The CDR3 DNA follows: TGTGCCAGCAGCCAGGACTCTCCCCGGGTAGCGGGTTCCTACGAGCAGTACTTC.

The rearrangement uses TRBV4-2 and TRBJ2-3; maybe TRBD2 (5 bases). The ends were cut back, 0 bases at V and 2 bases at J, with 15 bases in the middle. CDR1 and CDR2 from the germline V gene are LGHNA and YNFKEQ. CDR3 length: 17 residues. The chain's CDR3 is CASSQDREGDSTDTQYF. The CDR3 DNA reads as TGTGCCAGCAGCCAAGATCGTGAGGGAGATTCCACAGATACGCAGTATTTT.

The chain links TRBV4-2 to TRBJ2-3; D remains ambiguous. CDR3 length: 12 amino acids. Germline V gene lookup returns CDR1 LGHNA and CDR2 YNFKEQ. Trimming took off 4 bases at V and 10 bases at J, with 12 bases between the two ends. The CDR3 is CASSPESIAQYF. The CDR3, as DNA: TGTGCCAGCAGCCCCGAGAGTATAGCGCAGTATTTT.

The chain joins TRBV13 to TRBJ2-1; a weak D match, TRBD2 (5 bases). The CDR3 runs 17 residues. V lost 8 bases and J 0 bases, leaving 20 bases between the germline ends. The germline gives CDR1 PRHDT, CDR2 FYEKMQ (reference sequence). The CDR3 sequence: CASAGGLVTLSYNEQFF. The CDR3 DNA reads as TGTGCCAGCGCAGGAGGCCTAGTCACCCTCTCCTACAATGAGCAGTTCTTC.

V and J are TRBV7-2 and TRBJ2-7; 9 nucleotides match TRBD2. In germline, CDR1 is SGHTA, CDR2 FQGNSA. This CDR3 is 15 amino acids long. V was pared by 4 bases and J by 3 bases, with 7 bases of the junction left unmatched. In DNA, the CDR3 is TGTGCCAGCAGCTGGGGGCGGGAGGGAGGCTACGAGCAGTACTTC. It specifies CASSWGREGGYEQYF.

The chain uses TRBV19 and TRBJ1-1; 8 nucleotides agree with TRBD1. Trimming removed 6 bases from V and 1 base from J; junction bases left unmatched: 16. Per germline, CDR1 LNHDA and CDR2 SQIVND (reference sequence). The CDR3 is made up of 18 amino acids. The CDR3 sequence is CASSPYPGQGYRNTEAFF. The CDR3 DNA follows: TGTGCCAGTAGCCCTTACCCAGGACAGGGCTACCGGAACACTGAAGCTTTCTTT.

CDR3 sequence: CASSPRLEGSTDTQYF. The CDR3 nucleotides are TGTGCCAGCAGCCCACGCCTGGAGGGGAGCACAGATACGCAGTATTTT. The rearrangement links TRBV7-2 to TRBJ2-3, with D possibly TRBD2 on 6 matching bases. Germline loops: CDR1 SGHTA, CDR2 FQGNSA. CDR3 length: 16 residues. Trimming removed 5 bases from V and 0 bases from J, with 15 bases in between.

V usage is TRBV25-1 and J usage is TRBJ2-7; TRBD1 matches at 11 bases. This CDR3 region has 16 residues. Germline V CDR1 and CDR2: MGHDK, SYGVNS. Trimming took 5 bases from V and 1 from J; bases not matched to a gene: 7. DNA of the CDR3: TGTGCCAGCAGTTCTTTAGGGGACAGGGGGTCCTACGAGCAGTACTTC. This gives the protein CASSSLGDRGSYEQYF.

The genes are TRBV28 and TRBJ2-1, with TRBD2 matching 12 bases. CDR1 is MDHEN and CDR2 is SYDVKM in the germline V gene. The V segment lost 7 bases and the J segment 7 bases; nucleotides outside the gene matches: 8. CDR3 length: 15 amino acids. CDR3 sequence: CASIPKLAGGNEQFF. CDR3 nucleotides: TGTGCCAGCATCCCCAAGCTAGCGGGAGGGAATGAGCAGTTCTTC. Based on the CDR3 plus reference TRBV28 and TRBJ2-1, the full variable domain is DVKVTQSSRYLVKRTGEKVFLECVQDMDHENMFWYRQDPGLGLRLIYFSYDVKMKEKGDIPEGYSVSREKKERFSLILESASTNQTSMYLCASIPKLAGGNEQFFGPGTRLTVL.

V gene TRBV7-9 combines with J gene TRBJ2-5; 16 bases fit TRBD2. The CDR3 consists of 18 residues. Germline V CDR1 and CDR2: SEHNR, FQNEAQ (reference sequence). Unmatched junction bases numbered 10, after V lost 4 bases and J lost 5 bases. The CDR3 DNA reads TGTGCCAGCAGCTCGGGACTAGCGGGAGGGCCTGGCGAGGAGACCCAGTACTTC. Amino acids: CASSSGLAGGPGEETQYF.

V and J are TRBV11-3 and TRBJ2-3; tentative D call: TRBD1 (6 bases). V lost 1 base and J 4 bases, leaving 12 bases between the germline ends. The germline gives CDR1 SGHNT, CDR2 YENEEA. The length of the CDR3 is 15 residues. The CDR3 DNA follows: TGTGCCAGCAGCTTAGGAGGCAGGGGCGCAGATACGCAGTATTTT. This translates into CASSLGGRGADTQYF.

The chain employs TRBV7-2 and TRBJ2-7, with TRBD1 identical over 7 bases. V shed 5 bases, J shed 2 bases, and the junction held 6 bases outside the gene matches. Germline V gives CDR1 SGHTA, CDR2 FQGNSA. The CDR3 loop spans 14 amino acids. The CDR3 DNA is TGTGCCAGCAGCGTACGACAGGGAGCCTACGAGCAGTACTTC. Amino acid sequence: CASSVRQGAYEQYF. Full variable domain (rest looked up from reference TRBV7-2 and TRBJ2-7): GAGVSQSPSNKVTEKGKDVELRCDPISGHTALYWYRQSLGQGLEFLIYFQGNSAPDKSGLPSDRFSAERTGGSVSTLTIQRTQQEDSAVYLCASSVRQGAYEQYFGPGTRLTVT.

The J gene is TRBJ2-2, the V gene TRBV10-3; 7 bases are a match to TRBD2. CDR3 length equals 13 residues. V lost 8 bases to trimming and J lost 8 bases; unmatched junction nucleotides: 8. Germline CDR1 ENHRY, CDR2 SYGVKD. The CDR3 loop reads CAIGGLPAGELFF. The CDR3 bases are TGTGCCATCGGGGGACTACCCGCGGGGGAGCTGTTTTTT.

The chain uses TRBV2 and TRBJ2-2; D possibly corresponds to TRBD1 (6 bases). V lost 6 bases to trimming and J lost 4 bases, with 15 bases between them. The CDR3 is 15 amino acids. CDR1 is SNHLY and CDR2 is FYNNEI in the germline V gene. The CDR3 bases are TGTGCCAGCAGAGTTTCCGGGACAACCACCGGGGAGCTGTTTTTT. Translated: CASRVSGTTTGELFF.

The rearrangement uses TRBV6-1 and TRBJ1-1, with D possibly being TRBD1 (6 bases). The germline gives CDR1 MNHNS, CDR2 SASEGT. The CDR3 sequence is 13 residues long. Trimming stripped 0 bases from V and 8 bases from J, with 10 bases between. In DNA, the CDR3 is TGTGCCAGCAGTGAAGCTGGGGGCTTAGAAGCTTTCTTT. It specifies CASSEAGGLEAFF.

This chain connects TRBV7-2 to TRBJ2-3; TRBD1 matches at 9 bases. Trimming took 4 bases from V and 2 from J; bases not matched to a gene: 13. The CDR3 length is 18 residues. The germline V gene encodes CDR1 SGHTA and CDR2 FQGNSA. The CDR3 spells CASSYGTGRFRPTDTQYF. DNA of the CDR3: TGTGCCAGCAGCTACGGGACAGGGCGGTTTCGGCCCACAGATACGCAGTATTTT.

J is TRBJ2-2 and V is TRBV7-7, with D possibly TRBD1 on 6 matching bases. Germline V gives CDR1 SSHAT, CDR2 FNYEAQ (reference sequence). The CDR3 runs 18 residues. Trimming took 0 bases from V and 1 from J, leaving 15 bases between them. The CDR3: CASSLAPRGGGNTGELFF. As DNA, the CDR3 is TGTGCCAGCAGCTTAGCGCCCAGGGGTGGCGGGAACACCGGGGAGCTGTTTTTT.

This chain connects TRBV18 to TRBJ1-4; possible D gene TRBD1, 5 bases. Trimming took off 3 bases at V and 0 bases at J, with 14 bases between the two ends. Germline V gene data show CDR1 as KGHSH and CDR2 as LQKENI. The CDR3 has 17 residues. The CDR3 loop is CASSPSRAHATNEKLFF. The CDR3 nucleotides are TGTGCCAGCTCACCGTCCAGGGCCCATGCAACTAATGAAAAACTGTTTTTT.